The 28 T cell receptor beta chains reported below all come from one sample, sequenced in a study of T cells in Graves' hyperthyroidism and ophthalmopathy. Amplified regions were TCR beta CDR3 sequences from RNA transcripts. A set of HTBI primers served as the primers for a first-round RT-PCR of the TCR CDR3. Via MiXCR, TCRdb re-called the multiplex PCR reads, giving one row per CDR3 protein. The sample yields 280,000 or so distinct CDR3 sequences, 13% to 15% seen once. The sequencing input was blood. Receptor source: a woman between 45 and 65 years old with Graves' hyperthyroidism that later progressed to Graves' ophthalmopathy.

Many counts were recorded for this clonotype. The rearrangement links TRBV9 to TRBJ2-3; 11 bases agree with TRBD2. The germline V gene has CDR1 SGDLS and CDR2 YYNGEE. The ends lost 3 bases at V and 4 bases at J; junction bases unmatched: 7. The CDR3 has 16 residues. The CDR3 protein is CASSAQLAGAADTQYF. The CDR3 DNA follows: TGTGCCAGCAGCGCCCAACTAGCGGGGGCGGCAGATACGCAGTATTTT. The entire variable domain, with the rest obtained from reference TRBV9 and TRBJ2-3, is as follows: DSGVTQTPKHLITATGQRVTLRCSPRSGDLSVYWYQQSLDQGLQFLIQYYNGEERAKGNILERFSAQQFPDLHSELNLSSLELGDSALYFCASSAQLAGAADTQYFGPGTRLTVL.

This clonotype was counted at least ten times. The CDR3 spells CASSFRQGREKLFF. CDR3 nucleotides: TGTGCCAGCAGTTTCAGACAGGGACGGGAAAAACTGTTTTTT. The chain employs TRBV7-9 and TRBJ1-4, with TRBD1 matching 7 bases. Germline lookup yields CDR1 SEHNR and CDR2 FQNEAQ (reference sequence). The CDR3 has 14 amino acids. Unmatched junction bases numbered 9, after V lost 6 bases and J lost 8 bases.

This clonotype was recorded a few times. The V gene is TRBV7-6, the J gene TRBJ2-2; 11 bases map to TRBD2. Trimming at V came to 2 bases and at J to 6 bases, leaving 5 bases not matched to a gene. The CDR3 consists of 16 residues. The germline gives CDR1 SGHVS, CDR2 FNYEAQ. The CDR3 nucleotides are TGTGCCAGCAGCTTACTCACTAGCGGGAGTGCCGGGGAGCTGTTTTTT. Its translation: CASSLLTSGSAGELFF.

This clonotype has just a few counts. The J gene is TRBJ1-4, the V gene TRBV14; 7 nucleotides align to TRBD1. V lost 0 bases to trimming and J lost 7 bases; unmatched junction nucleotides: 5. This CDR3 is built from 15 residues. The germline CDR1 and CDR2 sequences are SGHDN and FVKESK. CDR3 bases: TGTGCCAGCAGCCAAGAGGAGGGGGCGTTTGAAAAACTGTTTTTT. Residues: CASSQEEGAFEKLFF. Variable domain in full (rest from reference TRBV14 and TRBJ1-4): EAGVTQFPSHSVIEKGQTVTLRCDPISGHDNLYWYRRVMGKEIKFLLHFVKESKQDESGMPNNRFLAERTGGTYSTLKVQPAELEDSGVYFCASSQEEGAFEKLFFGSGTQLSVL.

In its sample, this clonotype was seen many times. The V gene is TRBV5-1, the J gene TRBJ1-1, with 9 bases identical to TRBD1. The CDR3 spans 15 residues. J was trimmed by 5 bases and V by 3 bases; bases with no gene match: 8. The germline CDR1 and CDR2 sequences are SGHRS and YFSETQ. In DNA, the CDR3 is TGCGCCAGCAGCTCGCTGGGACAGGGAGGAACTGAAGCTTTCTTT. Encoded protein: CASSSLGQGGTEAFF. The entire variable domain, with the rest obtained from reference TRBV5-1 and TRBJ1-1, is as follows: KAGVTQTPRYLIKTRGQQVTLSCSPISGHRSVSWYQQTPGQGLQFLFEYFSETQRNKGNFPGRFSGRQFSNSRSEMNVSTLELGDSALYLCASSSLGQGGTEAFFGQGTRLTVV.

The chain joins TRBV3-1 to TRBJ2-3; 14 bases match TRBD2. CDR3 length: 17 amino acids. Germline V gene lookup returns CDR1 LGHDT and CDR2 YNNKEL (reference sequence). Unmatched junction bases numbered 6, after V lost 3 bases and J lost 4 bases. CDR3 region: CASSQIGTSGSSDTQYF. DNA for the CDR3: TGTGCCAGCAGCCAGATCGGGACTAGCGGGAGCTCAGATACGCAGTATTTT.

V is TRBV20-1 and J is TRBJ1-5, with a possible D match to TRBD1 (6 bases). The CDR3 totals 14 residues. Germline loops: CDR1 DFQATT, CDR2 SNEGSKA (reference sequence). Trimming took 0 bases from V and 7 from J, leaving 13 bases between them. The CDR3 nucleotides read TGCAGTGCTAGAGATCTGGGGGGGCAACAGCCCCAGCATTTT. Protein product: CSARDLGGQQPQHF.

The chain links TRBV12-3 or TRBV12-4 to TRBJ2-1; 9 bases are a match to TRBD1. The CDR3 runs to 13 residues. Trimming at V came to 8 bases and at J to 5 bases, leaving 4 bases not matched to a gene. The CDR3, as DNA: TGTGCCAGCGGGCGACAGGGGGACAATGAGCAGTTCTTC. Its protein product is CASGRQGDNEQFF.

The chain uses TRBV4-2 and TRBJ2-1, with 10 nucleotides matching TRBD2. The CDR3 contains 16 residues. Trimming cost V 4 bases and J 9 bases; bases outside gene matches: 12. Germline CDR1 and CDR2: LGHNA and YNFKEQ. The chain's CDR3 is CASSLSAGGPGGEQFF. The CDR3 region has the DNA TGTGCCAGCAGCCTCTCAGCGGGAGGGCCCGGTGGTGAGCAGTTCTTC.

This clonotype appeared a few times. The CDR3 sequence is CASSARAGLYNEQFF. CDR3 sequence (DNA): TGTGCCAGCAGCGCCCGGGCGGGGTTATACAATGAGCAGTTCTTC. The chain carries TRBV5-6 and TRBJ2-1; D might be TRBD2 (6 bases). The CDR3 extends over 15 amino acids. Between the trimmed V and J ends, which lost 4 bases and 4 bases, there was a span of 15 bases. Germline CDR1 and CDR2: SGHDT and YYEEEE.

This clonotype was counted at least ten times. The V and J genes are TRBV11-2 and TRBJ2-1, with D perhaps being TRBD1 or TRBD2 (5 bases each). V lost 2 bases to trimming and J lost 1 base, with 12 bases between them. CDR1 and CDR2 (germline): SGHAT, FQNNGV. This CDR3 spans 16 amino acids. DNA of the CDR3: TGTGCCAGCAGCTTATTCCTGAGGGGTTCCTACAATGAGCAGTTCTTC. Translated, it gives CASSLFLRGSYNEQFF.

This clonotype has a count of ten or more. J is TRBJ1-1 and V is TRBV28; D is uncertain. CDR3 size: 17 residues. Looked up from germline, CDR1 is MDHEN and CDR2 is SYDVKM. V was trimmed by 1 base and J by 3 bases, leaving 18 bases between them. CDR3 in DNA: TGTGCCAGCAGTTTATTGCGGAGAGGCGGAAGGGACACTGAAGCTTTCTTT. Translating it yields CASSLLRRGGRDTEAFF. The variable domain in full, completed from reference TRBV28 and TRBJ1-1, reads DVKVTQSSRYLVKRTGEKVFLECVQDMDHENMFWYRQDPGLGLRLIYFSYDVKMKEKGDIPEGYSVSREKKERFSLILESASTNQTSMYLCASSLLRRGGRDTEAFFGQGTRLTVV.

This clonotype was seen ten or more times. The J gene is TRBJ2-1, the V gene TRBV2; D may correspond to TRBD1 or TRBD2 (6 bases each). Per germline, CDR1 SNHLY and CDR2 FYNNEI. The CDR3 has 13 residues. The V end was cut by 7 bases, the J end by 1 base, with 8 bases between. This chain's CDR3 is CASKGGSYNEQFF. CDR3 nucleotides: TGTGCCAGCAAGGGGGGATCCTACAATGAGCAGTTCTTC.

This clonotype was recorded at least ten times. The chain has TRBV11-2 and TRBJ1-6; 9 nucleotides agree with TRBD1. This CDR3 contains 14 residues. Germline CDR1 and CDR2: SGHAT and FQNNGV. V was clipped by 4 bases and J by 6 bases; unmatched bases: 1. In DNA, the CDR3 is TGTGCCAGCAGCTGGGACAGGGTTAATTCACCCCTCCACTTT. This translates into CASSWDRVNSPLHF. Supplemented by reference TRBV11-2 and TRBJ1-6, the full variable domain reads EAGVAQSPRYKIIEKRQSVAFWCNPISGHATLYWYQQILGQGPKLLIQFQNNGVVDDSQLPKDRFSAERLKGVDSTLKIQPAKLEDSAVYLCASSWDRVNSPLHFGNGTRLTVT.

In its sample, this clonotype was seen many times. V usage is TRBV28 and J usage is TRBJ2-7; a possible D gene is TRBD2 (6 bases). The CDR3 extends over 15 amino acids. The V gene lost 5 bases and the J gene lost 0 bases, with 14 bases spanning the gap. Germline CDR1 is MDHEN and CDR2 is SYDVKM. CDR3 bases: TGTGCCAGCAGTATCCTAGCGACCAGCTCCTACGAGCAGTACTTC. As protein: CASSILATSSYEQYF.

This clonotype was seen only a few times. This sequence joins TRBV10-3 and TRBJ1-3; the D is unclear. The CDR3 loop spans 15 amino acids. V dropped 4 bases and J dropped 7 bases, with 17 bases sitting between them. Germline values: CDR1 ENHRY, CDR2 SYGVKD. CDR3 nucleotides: TGTGCCATCAGTGGGACCGCGGCTCTCGGGAACACCATATATTTT. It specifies CAISGTAALGNTIYF.

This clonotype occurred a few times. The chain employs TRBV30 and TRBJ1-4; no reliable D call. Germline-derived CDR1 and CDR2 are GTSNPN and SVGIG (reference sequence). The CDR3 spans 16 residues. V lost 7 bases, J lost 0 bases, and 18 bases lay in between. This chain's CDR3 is CASELEKFATNEKLFF. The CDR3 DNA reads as TGTGCCTCCGAACTTGAGAAGTTTGCAACTAATGAAAAACTGTTTTTT.

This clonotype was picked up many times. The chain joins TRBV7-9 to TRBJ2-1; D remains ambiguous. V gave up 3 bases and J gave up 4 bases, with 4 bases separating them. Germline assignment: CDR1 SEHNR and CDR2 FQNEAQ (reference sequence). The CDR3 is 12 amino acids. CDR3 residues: CASSLGYNEQFF. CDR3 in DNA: TGTGCCAGCAGCTTGGGTTACAATGAGCAGTTCTTC.

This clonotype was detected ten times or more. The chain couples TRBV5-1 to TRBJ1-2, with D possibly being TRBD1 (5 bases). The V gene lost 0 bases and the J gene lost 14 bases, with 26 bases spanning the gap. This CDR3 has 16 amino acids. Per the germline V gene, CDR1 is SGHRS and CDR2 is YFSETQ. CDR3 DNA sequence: TGCGCCAGCAGCTTGGCCGCTGGGCAGGGCCTCAGATCGGGAACCTTC. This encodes CASSLAAGQGLRSGTF.

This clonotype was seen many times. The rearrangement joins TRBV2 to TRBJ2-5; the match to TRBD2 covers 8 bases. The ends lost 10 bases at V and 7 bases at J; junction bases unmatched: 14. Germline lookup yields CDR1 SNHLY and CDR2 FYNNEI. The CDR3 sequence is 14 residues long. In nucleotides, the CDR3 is TGTGCCACCGTCGTAGCGGGACCTGAGGGGACCCAGTACTTC. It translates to CATVVAGPEGTQYF.

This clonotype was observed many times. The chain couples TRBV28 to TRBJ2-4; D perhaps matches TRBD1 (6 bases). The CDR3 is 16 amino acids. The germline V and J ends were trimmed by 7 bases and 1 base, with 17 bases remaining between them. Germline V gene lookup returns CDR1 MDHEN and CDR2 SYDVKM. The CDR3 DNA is TGTGCCAGCACCCCAGGGGATGGGTGGGCCAAAAACATTCAGTACTTC. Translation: CASTPGDGWAKNIQYF.

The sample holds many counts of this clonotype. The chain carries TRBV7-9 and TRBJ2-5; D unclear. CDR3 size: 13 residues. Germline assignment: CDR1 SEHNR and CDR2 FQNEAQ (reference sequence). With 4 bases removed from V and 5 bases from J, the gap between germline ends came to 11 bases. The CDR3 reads CASSSQPGETQYF. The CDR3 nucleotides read TGTGCCAGCAGCTCACAACCCGGGGAGACCCAGTACTTC.

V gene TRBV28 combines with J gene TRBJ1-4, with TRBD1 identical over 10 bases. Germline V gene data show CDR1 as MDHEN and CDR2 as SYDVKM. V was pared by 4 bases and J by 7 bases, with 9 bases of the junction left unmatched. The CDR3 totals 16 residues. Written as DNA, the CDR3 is TGTGCCAGCAGTTATGGACAGGGGGTGGTAATTGAAAAACTGTTTTTT. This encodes CASSYGQGVVIEKLFF.

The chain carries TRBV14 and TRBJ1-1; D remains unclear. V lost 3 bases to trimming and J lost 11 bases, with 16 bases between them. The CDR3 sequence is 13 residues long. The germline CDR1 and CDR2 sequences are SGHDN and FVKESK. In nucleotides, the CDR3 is TGTGCCAGCAGCCAGGACTTTTTTTCTTGGGCTTTCTTT. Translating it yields CASSQDFFSWAFF.

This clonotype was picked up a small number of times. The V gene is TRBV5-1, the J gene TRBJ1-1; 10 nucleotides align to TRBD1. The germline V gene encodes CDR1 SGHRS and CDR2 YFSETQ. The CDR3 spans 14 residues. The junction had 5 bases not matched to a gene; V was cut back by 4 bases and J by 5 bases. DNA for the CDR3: TGCGCCAGCAGCGCGGGACAGGGGTTGACTGAAGCTTTCTTT. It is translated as CASSAGQGLTEAFF.

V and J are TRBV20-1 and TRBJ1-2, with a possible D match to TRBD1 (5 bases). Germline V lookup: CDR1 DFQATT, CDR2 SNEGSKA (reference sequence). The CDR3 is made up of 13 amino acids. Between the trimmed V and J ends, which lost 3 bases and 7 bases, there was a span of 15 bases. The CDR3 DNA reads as TGCAGTGCTAGGACACGTGGGGGTGGTGGCTACACCTTC. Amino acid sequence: CSARTRGGGGYTF.

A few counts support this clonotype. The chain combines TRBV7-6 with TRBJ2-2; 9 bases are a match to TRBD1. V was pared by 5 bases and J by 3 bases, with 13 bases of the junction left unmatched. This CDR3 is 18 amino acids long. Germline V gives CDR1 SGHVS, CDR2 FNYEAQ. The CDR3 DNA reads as TGTGCCAGCAGCCGGACTCTACTGGACAGGGGCGACACCGGGGAGCTGTTTTTT. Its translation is CASSRTLLDRGDTGELFF.

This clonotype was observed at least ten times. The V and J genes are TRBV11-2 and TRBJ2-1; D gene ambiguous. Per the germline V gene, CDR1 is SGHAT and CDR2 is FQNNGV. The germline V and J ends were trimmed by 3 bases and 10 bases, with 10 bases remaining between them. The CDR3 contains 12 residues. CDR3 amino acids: CASSFEAREQFF. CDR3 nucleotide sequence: TGTGCCAGCAGCTTCGAGGCCCGGGAGCAGTTCTTC.